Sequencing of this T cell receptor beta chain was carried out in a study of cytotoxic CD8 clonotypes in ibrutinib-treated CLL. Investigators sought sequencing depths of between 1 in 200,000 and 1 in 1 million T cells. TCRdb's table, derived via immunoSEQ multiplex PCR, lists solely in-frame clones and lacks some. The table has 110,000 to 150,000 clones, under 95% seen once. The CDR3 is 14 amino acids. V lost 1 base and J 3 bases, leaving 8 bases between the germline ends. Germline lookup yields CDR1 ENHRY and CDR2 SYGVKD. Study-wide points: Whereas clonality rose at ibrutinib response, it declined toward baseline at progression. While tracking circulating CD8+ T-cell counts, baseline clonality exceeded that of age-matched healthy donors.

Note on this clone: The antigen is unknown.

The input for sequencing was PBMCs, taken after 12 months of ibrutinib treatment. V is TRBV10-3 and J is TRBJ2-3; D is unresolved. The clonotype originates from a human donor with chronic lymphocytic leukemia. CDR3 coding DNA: TGTGCCATCAGTGAGTTTGCAGGAACAGATACGCAGTATTTT. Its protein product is CAISEFAGTDTQYF.